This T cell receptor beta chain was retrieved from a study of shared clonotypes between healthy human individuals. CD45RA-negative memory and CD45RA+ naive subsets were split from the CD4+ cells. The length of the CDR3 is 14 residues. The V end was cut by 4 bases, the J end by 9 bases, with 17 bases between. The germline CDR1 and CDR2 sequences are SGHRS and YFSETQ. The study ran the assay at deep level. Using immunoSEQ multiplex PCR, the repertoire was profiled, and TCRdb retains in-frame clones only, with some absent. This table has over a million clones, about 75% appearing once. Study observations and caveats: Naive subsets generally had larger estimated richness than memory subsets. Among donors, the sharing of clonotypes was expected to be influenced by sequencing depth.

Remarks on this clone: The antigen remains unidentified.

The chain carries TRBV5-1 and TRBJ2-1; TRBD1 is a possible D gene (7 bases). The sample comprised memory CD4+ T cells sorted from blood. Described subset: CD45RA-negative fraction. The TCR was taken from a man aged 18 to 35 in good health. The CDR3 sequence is CASSAGQLSSEQFF. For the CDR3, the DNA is TGCGCCAGCAGCGCGGGACAGTTATCGAGTGAGCAGTTCTTC.